This TCR beta chain was observed in a study of blood T cell repertoires in COVID-19. Study at large: T cells, B-cell-depleted T cells, or PBMCs supplied cDNA or gDNA.

V was pared by 6 bases and J by 2 bases, with 13 bases between. CDR1 and CDR2 from the germline V gene are SNHLY and FYNNEI. This CDR3 contains 15 residues. Libraries were prepared by immunoSEQ multiplex PCR; TCRdb keeps only in-frame clonotypes and omits some of them. The sample includes tens of thousands of clones, about 90% of them seen just once. Sequencing was carried out using peripheral blood. V gene TRBV2 combines with J gene TRBJ2-2; unclear D gene. This clonotype originated in a man older than 75 with acute or convalescent COVID-19. The CDR3 is CASRAPTKNTGELFF. In DNA form, the CDR3 reads TGTGCCAGCAGGGCACCCACTAAAAACACCGGGGAGCTGTTTTTT.